This T cell receptor (beta chain) was recorded in a study of T cell changes during pregnancy in multiple sclerosis (dated by TCRdb to between 2019 and 2020). Study-wide context: The study looked at changes in the T cell repertoire across pregnancy in women with multiple sclerosis.

About this clone: Its antigen is not yet known. No qualities accompany the bases; no much larger clone lies one base away.

Receptors were amplified or captured by the immunoSEQ multiplex PCR assay. The immuneACCESS repertoire file appears here via TCRdb, limited to in-frame rearrangements. These files lack a portion of the clones; in checked studies, under half of the deficit traces to unresolved V genes, and the cause of the others is not known. The sample yields tens of thousands of clones; around 92% were counted once. The top ten clones comprise about 2.9% of the sample. Taken from the germline V gene, the CDR1 and CDR2 loops are SGHAT and FQNNGV. Between the V and J ends, shortened by 1 base and 3 bases respectively, the junction contains 10 bases. Measured from the cysteine to the phenylalanine, the CDR3 is 14 residues long. The DNA shown is the 42-base CDR3, in frame from base 1.

This receptor was taken from a female donor in good health, enrolled as a control in a pregnancy study. The chain was built from TRBV11-2 and TRBJ2-7, with no confident D gene call. Material: peripheral blood, obtained in the second trimester of pregnancy. CDR3 loop: CASSLAPAYYEQYF. Read as DNA, the sequence is TGTGCCAGCAGCTTAGCCCCCGCCTACTACGAGCAGTACTTC.